This passage covers 4 T cell receptor beta chains from one sample sequenced in a study of cytotoxic CD8 clonotypes in ibrutinib-treated CLL. TCRdb's copy holds only in-frame clones and misses some; the assay was immunoSEQ multiplex PCR. The sample gives fewer than 70,000 clones, over 60% of which show up once; roughly 45% is in the top ten. Sequencing used PBMCs, obtained after 12 months of ibrutinib treatment. Receptor source: a human donor with chronic lymphocytic leukemia.

This chain connects TRBV27 to TRBJ2-5; 13 bases line up with TRBD2. The length of the CDR3 is 15 residues. CDR1 is MNHEY, CDR2 SMNVEV, per germline (reference sequence). V was pared by 6 bases and J by 5 bases, with 6 bases of the junction left unmatched. CDR3: CASRLAGGVTETQYF. DNA for the CDR3: TGTGCCAGCAGACTAGCGGGAGGGGTAACGGAGACCCAGTACTTC.

The chain couples TRBV28 to TRBJ2-3; no clear D. The CDR3 length is 11 residues. Germline CDR1 is MDHEN and CDR2 is SYDVKM. Deletions cut 3 bases from V and 4 bases from J, with 2 bases between. The CDR3 DNA is TGTGCCAGCAGTTTGGCAGATACGCAGTATTTT. It encodes CASSLADTQYF.

The genes are TRBV5-5 and TRBJ1-2; tentative D call: TRBD1 (6 bases). The V gene's germline CDR1 is SGHKS and CDR2 YYEKEE (reference sequence). V lost 2 bases and J 6 bases, leaving 11 bases between the germline ends. The CDR3 length is 13 residues. The CDR3 DNA is TGTGCCAGCAGCTTTGGGGGCGGGGATGGCTACACCTTC. It yields the protein CASSFGGGDGYTF.

This rearrangement joins TRBV9 to TRBJ2-1; TRBD2 matches at 8 bases. V trimming: 4 bases; J trimming: 4 bases; junction bases outside the gene matches: 10. Germline V CDR1 and CDR2: SGDLS, YYNGEE. This CDR3 has 16 residues. This CDR3 reads CASSLAASGQYNEQFF. The CDR3 nucleotides are TGTGCCAGCAGCTTAGCGGCTAGCGGGCAATACAATGAGCAGTTCTTC.